The clone carrying this T cell receptor beta chain was picked up many times. What it binds is unknown. Clones were read by immunoSEQ multiplex PCR, and TCRdb kept only the in-frame ones, dropping some. The sample has approximately 30,000 clones, none seen only once; the top ten hold about 4.5%. Most patients and controls had Caucasian heritage. This specimen belongs to a study of T cell clonality in common variable immunodeficiency. Broader study findings: Compared with controls, CVID subjects had fewer shared TCRbeta clones. T cell subpopulation sequencing would be needed to explain CVID clonality. CVID patient heterogeneity limited repertoire-clinical complication correlations.

This receptor was identified in a person aged 18 to 70 in good health. The sequenced sample consisted of peripheral blood mononuclear cells.

The sequenced CDR3 bases are TGTGCCAGCAGTTTAGATGTTTTAGTTAGGGCGAATGAG. Protein product: CASSLDVLVRANE. The CDR3 in its entirety is CASSLDVLVRANEQFF. V is TRBV12-3 or TRBV12-4 and J is TRBJ2-1; D call uncertain. The read ends 3 residues early relative to the CDR3; the germline J gene fills the gap. With 1 base removed from V and 7 bases from J, the gap between germline ends came to 17 bases. This CDR3 contains 16 residues.